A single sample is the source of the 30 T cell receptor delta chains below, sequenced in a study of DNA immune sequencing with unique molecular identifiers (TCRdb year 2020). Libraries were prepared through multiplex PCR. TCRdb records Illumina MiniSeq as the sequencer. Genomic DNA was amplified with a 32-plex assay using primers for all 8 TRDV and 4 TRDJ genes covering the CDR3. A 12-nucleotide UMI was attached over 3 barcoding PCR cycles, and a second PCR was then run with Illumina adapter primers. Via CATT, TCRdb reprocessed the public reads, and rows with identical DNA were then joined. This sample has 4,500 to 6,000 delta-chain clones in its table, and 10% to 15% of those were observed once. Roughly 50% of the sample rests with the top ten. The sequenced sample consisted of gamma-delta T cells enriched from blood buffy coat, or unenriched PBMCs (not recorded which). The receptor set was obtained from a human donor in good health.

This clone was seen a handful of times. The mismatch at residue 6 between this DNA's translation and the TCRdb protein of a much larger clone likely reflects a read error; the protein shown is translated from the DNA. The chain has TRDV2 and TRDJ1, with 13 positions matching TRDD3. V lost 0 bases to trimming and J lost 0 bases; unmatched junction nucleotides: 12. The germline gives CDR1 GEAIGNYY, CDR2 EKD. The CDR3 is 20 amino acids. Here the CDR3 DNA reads TGTGCCTGTGACACCGACGCTACTGGGGGATACGGAGGGTACACCGATAAACTCATCTTT. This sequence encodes CACDTDATGGYGGYTDKLIF.

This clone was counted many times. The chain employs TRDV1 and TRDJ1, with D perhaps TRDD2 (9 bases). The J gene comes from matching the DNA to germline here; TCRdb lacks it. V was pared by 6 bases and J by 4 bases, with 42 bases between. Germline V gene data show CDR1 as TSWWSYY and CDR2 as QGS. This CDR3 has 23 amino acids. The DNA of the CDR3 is TGTGCTCTTGGAAATCCACCCCCTTCCTACAGTACTGGGGGGCATCTGGGGGACGATAAACTCATCTTT. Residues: CALGNPPPSYSTGGHLGDDKLIF.

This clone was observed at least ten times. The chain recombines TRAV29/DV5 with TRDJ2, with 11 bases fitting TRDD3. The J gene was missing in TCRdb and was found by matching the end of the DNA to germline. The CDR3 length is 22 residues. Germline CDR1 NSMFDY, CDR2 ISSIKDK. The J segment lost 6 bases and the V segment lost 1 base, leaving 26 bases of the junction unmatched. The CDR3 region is CAASHHPPSVDWGISLPAQLFF. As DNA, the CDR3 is TGTGCAGCAAGCCACCACCCTCCCTCCGTAGACTGGGGGATATCCTTGCCAGCACAACTCTTCTTT.

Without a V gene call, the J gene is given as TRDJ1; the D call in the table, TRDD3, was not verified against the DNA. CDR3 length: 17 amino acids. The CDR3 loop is CALGERSYGWGGSGLIF. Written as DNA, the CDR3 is TGTGCTCTTGGGGAACGGTCCTACGGCTGGGGGGGTTCTGGACTCATCTTT.

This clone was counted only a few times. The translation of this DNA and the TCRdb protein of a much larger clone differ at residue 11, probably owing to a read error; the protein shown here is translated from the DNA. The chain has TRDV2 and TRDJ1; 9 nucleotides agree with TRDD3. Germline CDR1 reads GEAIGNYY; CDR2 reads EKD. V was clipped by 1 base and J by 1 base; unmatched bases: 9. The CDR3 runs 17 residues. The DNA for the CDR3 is TGTGCCTGTGACACTCTGGGGGATGGAAAGTGCACCGATAAACTCATCTTT. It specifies CACDTLGDGKCTDKLIF.

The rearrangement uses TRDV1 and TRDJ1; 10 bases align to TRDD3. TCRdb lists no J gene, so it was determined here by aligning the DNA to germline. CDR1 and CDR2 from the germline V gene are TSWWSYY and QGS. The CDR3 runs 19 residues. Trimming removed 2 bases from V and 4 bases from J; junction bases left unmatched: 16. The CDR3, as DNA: TGTGCTCTTGGGGAATCGGGTACTGGGGGATCCCTCACCCACGATAAACTCATCTTT. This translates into CALGESGTGGSLTHDKLIF.

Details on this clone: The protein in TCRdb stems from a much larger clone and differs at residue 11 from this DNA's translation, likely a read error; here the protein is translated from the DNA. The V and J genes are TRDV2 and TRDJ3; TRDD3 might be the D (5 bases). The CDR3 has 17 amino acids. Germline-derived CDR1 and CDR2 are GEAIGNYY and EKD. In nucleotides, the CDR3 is TGTGCCTGTGACACATCGCCCCCCTCCTGGGAGACCCGACAGATGTTTTTC. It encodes CACDTSPPSWETRQMFF.

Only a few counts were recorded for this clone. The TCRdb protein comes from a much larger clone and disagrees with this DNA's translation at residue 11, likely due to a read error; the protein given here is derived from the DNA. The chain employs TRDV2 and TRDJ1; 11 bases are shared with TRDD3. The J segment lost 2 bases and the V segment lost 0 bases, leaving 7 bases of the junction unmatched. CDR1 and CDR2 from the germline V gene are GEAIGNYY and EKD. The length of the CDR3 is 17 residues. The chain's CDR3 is CACDTVGGYAVTDKLIF. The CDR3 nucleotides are TGTGCCTGTGACACCGTTGGGGGATACGCTGTGACCGATAAACTCATCTTT.

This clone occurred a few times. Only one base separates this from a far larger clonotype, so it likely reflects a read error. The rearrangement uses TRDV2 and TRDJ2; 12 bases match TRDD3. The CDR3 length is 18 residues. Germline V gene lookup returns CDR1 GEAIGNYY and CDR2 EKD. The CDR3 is CACDTLLGDTSLTAQFFF. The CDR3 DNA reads TGTGCCTGTGACACCCTACTGGGGGATACTTCTCTGACAGCACAATTCTTCTTT.

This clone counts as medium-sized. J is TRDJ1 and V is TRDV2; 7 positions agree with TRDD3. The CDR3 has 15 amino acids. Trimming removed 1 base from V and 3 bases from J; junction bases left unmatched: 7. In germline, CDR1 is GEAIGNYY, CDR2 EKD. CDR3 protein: CACDTLGGLSDKLIF. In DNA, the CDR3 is TGTGCCTGTGACACATTGGGGGGATTATCCGATAAACTCATCTTT.

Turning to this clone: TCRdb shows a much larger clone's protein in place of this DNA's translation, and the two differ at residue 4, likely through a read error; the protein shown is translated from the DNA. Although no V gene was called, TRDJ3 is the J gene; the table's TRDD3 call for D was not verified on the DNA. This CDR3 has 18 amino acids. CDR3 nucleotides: TGTGCCTGTGAGACTCTACTGGGGAGCTCCTGGGACACCCGACAGATGTTTTTC. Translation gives CACETLLGSSWDTRQMFF.

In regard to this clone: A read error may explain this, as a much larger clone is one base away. This CDR3 reads CALGDTGLSYPLLGDTPEYTDKLIF. The CDR3 nucleotides read TGTGCTCTTGGGGATACGGGGCTCTCCTACCCCTTACTGGGGGATACTCCTGAGTACACCGATAAACTCATCTTT. The chain couples TRDV1 to TRDJ1; 12 nucleotides agree with TRDD3. TCRdb offers no J gene call, so here the DNA was matched to germline to obtain one. Germline CDR1 TSWWSYY, CDR2 QGS. V lost 3 bases and J lost 0; bases outside the gene matches: 29. CDR3 length equals 25 residues.

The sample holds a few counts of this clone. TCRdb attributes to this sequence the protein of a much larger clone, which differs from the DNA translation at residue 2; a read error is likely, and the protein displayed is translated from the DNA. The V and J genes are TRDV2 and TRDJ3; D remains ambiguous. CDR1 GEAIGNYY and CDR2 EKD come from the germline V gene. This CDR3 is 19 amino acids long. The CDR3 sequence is CSCDQIKEEPSWDTRQMFF. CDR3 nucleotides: TGTTCCTGTGACCAAATCAAGGAGGAGCCCTCCTGGGACACCCGACAGATGTTTTTC.

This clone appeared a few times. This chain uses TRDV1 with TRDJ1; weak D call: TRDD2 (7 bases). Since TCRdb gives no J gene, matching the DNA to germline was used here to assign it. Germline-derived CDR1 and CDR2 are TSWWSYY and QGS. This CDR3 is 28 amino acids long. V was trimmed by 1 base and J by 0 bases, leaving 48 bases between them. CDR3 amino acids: CALGEQNPFSYGPAWGIPALPYTDKLIF. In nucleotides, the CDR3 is TGTGCTCTTGGGGAACAGAATCCCTTTTCCTACGGTCCTGCCTGGGGCATACCCGCCCTCCCGTACACCGATAAACTCATCTTT.

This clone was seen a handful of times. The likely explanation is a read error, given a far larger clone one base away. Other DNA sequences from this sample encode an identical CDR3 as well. DNA of the CDR3: TGCGCCTGTGACATTCTGGGGGACCGAACCGATAAACTCATCTTT. Amino acid sequence: CACDILGDRTDKLIF. The chain recombines TRDV2 with TRDJ1, with 8 nucleotides matching TRDD3. Germline V gives CDR1 GEAIGNYY, CDR2 EKD. The CDR3 spans 15 residues.

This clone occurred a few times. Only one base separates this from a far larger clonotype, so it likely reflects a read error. Here the CDR3 DNA reads TGTGCCTGTGACACCCTGGGGGACCAGACTAAACTCATCTTT. It yields the protein CACDTLGDQTKLIF. The chain couples TRDV2 to TRDJ1, with 8 bases that match TRDD3. The J segment lost 7 bases and the V segment lost 0 bases, leaving 6 bases of the junction unmatched. The germline V gene has CDR1 GEAIGNYY and CDR2 EKD. The CDR3 sequence is 14 residues long.

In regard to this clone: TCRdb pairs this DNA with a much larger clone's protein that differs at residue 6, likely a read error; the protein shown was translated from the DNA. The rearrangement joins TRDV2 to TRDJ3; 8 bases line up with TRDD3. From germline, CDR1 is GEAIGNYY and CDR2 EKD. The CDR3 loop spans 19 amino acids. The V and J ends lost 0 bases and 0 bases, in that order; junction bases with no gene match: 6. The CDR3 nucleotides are TGTGCCTGTGACACCGATAGCTGGGGGAGCTCCTGGGACACCCGACAGATGTTTTTC. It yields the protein CACDTDSWGSSWDTRQMFF.

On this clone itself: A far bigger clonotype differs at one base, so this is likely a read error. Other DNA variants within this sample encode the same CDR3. The CDR3 coding sequence is TGTGCCTGTGACACCGTCGGTCAGGATTACACCGATAAACTCATCTTT. Residues: CACDTVGQDYTDKLIF. The chain recombines TRDV2 with TRDJ1; D gene ambiguous. V gave up 0 bases and J gave up 0 bases, with 13 bases separating them. Germline CDR1 reads GEAIGNYY; CDR2 reads EKD. This CDR3 region has 16 residues.

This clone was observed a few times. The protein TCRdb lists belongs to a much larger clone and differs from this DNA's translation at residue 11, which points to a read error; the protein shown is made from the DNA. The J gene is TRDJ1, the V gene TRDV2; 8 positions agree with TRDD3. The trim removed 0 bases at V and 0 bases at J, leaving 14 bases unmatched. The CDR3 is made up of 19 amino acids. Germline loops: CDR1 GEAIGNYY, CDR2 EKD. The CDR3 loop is CACDTLSLLGGEYTDKLIF. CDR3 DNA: TGTGCCTGTGACACCTTGTCTTTACTGGGGGGAGAGTACACCGATAAACTCATCTTT.

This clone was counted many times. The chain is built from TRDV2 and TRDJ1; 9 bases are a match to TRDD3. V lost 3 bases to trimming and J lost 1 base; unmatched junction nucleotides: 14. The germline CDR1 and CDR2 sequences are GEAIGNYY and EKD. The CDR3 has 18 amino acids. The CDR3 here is CACDPVLGDTGRTDKLIF. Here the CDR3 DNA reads TGTGCCTGTGACCCCGTACTGGGGGACACCGGGCGCACCGATAAACTCATCTTT.

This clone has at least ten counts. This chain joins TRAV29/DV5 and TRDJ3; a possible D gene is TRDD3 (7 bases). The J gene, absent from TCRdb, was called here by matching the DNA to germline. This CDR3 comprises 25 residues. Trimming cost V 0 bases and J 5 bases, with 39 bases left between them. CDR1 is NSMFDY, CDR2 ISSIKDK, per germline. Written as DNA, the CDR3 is TGTGCAGCAAGCGGGGGGCAAGTCCTACACCCGTACTGGGGATCCCCCGGCAGGGACACCCGACAGATGTTTTTC. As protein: CAASGGQVLHPYWGSPGRDTRQMFF. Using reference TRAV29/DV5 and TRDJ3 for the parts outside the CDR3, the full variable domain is DQQVKQNSPSLSVQEGRISILNCDYTNSMFDYFLWYKKYPAEGPTFLISISSIKDKNEDGRFTVFLNKSAKHLSLHIVPSQPGDSAVYFCAASGGQVLHPYWGSPGRDTRQMFFGTGIKLFVEP.

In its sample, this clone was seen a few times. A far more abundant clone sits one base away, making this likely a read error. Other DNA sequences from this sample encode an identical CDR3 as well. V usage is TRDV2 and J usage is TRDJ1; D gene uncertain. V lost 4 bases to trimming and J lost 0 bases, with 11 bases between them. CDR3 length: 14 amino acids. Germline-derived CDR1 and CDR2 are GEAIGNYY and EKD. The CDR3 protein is CACDSVENTDKLIF. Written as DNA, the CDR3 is TGTGCCTGTGATTCGGTTGAGAACACCGATAAACTCATCTTT.

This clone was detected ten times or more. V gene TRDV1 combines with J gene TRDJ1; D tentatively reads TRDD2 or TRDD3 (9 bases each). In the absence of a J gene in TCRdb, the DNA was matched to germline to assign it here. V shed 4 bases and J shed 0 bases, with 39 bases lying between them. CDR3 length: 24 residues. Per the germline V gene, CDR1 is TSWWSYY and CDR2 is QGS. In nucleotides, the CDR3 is TGTGCTCTTGGGGTCGGGGTCCCTTCCTACGACATACTTGGGGGGGATACTTACACCGATAAACTCATCTTT. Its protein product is CALGVGVPSYDILGGDTYTDKLIF.

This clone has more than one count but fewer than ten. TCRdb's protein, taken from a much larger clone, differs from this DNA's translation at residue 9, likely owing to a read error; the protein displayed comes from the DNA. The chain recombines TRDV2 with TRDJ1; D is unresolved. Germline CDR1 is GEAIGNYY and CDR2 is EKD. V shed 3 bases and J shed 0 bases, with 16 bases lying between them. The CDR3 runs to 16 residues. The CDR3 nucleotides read TGTGCCTGTGACCCGTCCGATCGGAGGTACACCGATAAACTCATCTTT. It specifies CACDPSDRRYTDKLIF.

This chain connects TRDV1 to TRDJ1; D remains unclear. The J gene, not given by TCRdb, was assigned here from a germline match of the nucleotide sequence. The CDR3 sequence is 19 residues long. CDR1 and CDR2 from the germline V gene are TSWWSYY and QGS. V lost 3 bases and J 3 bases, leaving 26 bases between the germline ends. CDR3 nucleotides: TGTGCTCTTGGGGACCTTTCCCCTGATGGAATCCCCGGGCCCGATAAACTCATCTTT. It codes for CALGDLSPDGIPGPDKLIF.

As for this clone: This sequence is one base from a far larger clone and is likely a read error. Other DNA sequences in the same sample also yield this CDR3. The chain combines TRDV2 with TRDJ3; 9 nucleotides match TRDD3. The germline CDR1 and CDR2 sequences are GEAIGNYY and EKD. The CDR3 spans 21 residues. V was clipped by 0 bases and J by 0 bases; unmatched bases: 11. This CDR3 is CACDTLLRTGGPSWDTRQMFF. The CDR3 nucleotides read TGTGCCTGTGACACCCTTCTGCGTACTGGGGGACCCTCCTGGGACACCCGACAGATGTTTTTC.

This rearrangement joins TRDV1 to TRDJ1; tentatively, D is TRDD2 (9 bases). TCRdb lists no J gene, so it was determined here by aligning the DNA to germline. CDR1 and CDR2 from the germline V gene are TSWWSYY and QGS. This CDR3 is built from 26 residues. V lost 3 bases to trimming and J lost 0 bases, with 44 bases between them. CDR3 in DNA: TGTGCTCTTGGGGACTACCGGCGGGGGACCTTCCTACGAGGACTGGGGGCCGTACCCTACACCGATAAACTCATCTTT. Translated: CALGDYRRGTFLRGLGAVPYTDKLIF.

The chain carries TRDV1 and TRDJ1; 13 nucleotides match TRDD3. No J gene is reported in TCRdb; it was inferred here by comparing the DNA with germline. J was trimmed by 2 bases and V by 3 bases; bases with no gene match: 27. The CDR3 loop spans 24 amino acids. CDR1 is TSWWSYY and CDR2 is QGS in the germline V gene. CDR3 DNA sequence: TGTGCTCTTGGGGACACCTTAACCTACCGTACTGGGGGATACGCGGGAGGAGAAACCGATAAACTCATCTTT. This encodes CALGDTLTYRTGGYAGGETDKLIF.

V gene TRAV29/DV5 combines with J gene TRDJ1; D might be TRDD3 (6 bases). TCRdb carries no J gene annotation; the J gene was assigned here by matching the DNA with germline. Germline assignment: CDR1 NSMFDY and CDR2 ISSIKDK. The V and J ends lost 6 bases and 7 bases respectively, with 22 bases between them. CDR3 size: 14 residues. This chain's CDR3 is CAVKRTGSSGKLIF. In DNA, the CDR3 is TGTGCAGTAAAACGTACTGGGTCGTCCGGTAAACTCATCTTT.

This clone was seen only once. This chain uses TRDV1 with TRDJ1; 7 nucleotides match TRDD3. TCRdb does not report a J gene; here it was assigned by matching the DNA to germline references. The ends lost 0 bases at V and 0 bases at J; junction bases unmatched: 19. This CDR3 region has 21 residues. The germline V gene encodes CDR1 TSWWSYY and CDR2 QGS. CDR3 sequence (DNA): TGTGCTCTTGGGGAACTCCCGATAACCCTAACGCTGGGGGTTAACACCGATAAACTCATCTTT. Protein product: CALGELPITLTLGVNTDKLIF.